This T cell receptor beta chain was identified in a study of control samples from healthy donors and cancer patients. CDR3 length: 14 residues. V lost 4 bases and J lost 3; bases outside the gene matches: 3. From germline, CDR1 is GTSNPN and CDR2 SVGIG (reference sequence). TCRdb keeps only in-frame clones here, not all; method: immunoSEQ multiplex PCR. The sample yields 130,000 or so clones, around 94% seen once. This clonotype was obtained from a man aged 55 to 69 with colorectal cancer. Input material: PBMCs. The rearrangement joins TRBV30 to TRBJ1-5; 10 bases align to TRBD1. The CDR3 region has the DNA TGTGCCTGGACGGGACAGGGGAACAATCAGCCCCAGCATTTT. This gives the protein CAWTGQGNNQPQHF.